These 11 T cell receptor beta chains were sequenced from one sample in a study of blood T cell repertoires in COVID-19. Using immunoSEQ multiplex PCR, the repertoire was profiled, and TCRdb retains in-frame clones only, with some absent. The table has 200,000 to 300,000 clones, around 85% seen once; the top ten hold around 3.3%. The sample comprised PBMCs or T cells enriched from blood (not recorded which). Every receptor here comes from a woman in her thirties or forties with acute COVID-19.

The rearrangement joins TRBV5-6 to TRBJ1-5; a possible D gene is TRBD1 (5 bases). The length of the CDR3 is 14 residues. Germline CDR1 is SGHDT and CDR2 is YYEEEE. V lost 2 bases and J lost 4, with 10 bases in between. The CDR3 loop reads CASSFKSGNQPQHF. CDR3 bases: TGTGCCAGCAGCTTCAAGTCAGGGAATCAGCCCCAGCATTTT.

This sequence joins TRBV7-2 and TRBJ2-2, with a possible D match to TRBD1 (6 bases). Germline V gene sequence: CDR1 SGHTA, CDR2 FQGNSA. V was pared by 6 bases and J by 5 bases, with 13 bases between. The CDR3 is 14 residues long. CDR3 bases: TGTGCCAGCAGGTACAGGGTGACGACCGGGGAGCTGTTTTTT. This translates into CASRYRVTTGELFF.

This clone was seen once. In nucleotides, the CDR3 is TGTGCCAGCAGCTTTCAGGGGTCAGCTACCTCCTACAATGAGCAGTTCTTC. It translates to CASSFQGSATSYNEQFF. The chain carries TRBV7-9 and TRBJ2-1, with D maybe TRBD1 (6 bases). The CDR3 contains 17 residues. V dropped 3 bases and J dropped 0 bases, with 15 bases sitting between them. The germline CDR1 and CDR2 sequences are SEHNR and FQNEAQ (reference sequence).

This clone was detected only once. The chain joins TRBV7-9 to TRBJ2-3; a possible D gene is TRBD2 (5 bases). V lost 6 bases and J lost 0, with 19 bases in between. Germline V gene lookup returns CDR1 SEHNR and CDR2 FQNEAQ (reference sequence). This CDR3 region has 17 residues. The CDR3 protein is CASSKGRLRTSTDTQYF. In nucleotides, the CDR3 is TGTGCCAGCAGTAAAGGGCGGCTCCGGACTAGCACAGATACGCAGTATTTT. Based on the CDR3 plus reference TRBV7-9 and TRBJ2-3, the full variable domain is DTGVSQNPRHKITKRGQNVTFRCDPISEHNRLYWYRQTLGQGPEFLTYFQNEAQLEKSRLLSDRFSAERPKGSFSTLEIQRTEQGDSAMYLCASSKGRLRTSTDTQYFGPGTRLTVL.

The chain is built from TRBV19 and TRBJ1-4, with TRBD1 matching over 7 bases. The CDR3 extends over 15 amino acids. Looked up from germline, CDR1 is LNHDA and CDR2 is SQIVND (reference sequence). Unmatched junction bases numbered 5, after V lost 0 bases and J lost 7 bases. The chain's CDR3 is CASSIERGLGEKLFF. In nucleotides, the CDR3 is TGTGCCAGTAGTATAGAAAGGGGGCTCGGTGAAAAACTGTTTTTT.

This clone is a singleton in its sample. V gene TRBV19 combines with J gene TRBJ1-3; D unresolved. The CDR3 spans 14 residues. Trimming pared 2 bases from V and 0 bases from J, leaving 5 bases between. Germline V gene lookup returns CDR1 LNHDA and CDR2 SQIVND (reference sequence). The CDR3 DNA sequence: TGTGCCAGTAGTATAACTCCCTCTGGAAACACCATATATTTT. It is translated as CASSITPSGNTIYF.

This clone was found a few times. The chain carries TRBV2 and TRBJ2-7; 7 bases align to TRBD1. This CDR3 is 15 amino acids long. V was pared by 5 bases and J by 0 bases, with 7 bases of the junction left unmatched. Germline V gives CDR1 SNHLY, CDR2 FYNNEI. The CDR3 loop reads CASSLGQAASYEQYF. The CDR3 region has the DNA TGTGCCAGCAGTCTTGGACAGGCCGCCTCCTACGAGCAGTACTTC.

The V and J genes are TRBV24-1 and TRBJ2-1, with D possibly matching TRBD2 (6 bases). Germline assignment: CDR1 KGHDR and CDR2 SFDVKD. The CDR3 has 15 residues. V gave up 0 bases and J gave up 6 bases, with 11 bases separating them. The CDR3 DNA reads TGTGCCACCAGTGATTTGTCGGGAGAGGGCAATGAGCAGTTCTTC. Translated: CATSDLSGEGNEQFF.

The V gene is TRBV11-1, the J gene TRBJ2-7; 10 bases agree with TRBD2. This CDR3 is 15 amino acids long. Germline V gives CDR1 SGHAT, CDR2 FQDESV (reference sequence). V was pared by 1 base and J by 6 bases, with 6 bases of the junction left unmatched. As DNA, the CDR3 is TGTGCCAGCAGCTTAGGGTCTAGCGGGAGTTTCGAGCAGTACTTC. Its translation: CASSLGSSGSFEQYF.

This clone appeared once. The V and J genes are TRBV5-1 and TRBJ2-7, with TRBD1 identical over 10 bases. Germline CDR1 and CDR2: SGHRS and YFSETQ. The CDR3 length is 15 residues. The V and J ends lost 2 bases and 5 bases, in that order; junction bases with no gene match: 7. CDR3 nucleotides: TGCGCCAGCAGCTTAGTCGGACAGGGGGGCAACGAGCAGTACTTC. Translation: CASSLVGQGGNEQYF.

The V gene is TRBV10-1, the J gene TRBJ2-2, with TRBD1 matching 8 bases. Trimming took 6 bases from V and 5 from J; bases not matched to a gene: 14. This CDR3 spans 17 amino acids. The V gene's germline CDR1 is WNHNN and CDR2 SYGVQD (reference sequence). The CDR3 reads CASRRRRTGTGTGELFF. The CDR3 coding sequence is TGCGCCAGCAGACGCAGACGGACAGGGACGGGAACCGGGGAGCTGTTTTTT.